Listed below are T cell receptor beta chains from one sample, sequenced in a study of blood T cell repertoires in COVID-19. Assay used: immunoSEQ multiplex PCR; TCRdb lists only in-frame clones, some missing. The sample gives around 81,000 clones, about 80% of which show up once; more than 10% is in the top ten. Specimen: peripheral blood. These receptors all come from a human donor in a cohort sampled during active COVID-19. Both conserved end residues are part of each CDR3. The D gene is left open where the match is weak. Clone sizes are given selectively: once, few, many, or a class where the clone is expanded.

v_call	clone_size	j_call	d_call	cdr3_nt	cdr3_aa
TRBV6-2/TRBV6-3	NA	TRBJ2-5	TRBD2	TGTGCCAGCAGTTACTCGAATAGCGGGGGACAAGAGACCCAGTACTTC	CASSYSNSGGQETQYF
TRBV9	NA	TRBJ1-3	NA	TGTGCCAGCAGCGCCCTTCCCGGAGACACCATATATTTT	CASSALPGDTIYF
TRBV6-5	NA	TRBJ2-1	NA	TGTGCCAGCAGTCGGGGAGGCGTCTACAATGAGCAGTTCTTC	CASSRGGVYNEQFF
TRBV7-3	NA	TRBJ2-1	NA	TGTGCCAGCAGCTCAACTAGAGACAATGAGCAGTTCTTC	CASSSTRDNEQFF
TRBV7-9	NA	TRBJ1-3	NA	TGTGCCAGCAGCTTATTCCTCAGCTCTGGAAACACCATATATTTT	CASSLFLSSGNTIYF
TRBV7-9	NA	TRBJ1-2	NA	TGTGCCAGCAGCTTCGGGTGGGGCTACACCTTC	CASSFGWGYTF
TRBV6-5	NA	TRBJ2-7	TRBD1	TGTGCCAGCAGGATCGGGACAGGGTCCTACGAGCAGTACTTC	CASRIGTGSYEQYF
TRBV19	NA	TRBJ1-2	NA	TGTGCCAGTAGTCCCTCAATCCCCAGGGCTGGCTACACCTTC	CASSPSIPRAGYTF
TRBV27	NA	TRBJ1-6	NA	TGTGCCAGCAGTTTACGTAGCAATTCACCCCTCCACTTT	CASSLRSNSPLHF
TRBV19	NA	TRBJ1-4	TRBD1	TGTGCCAGTTCGACAGGGGTTACTGAAAAACTGTTTTTT	CASSTGVTEKLFF
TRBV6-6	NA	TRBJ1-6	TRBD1	TGTGCCAGCAGTCCAAGGGGCGGGACAGGGAGTTATAATTCACCCCTCCACTTT	CASSPRGGTGSYNSPLHF
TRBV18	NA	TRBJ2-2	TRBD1	TGTGCCAGCTCACCCATTGGGACAGGGCACACCGGGGAGCTGTTTTTT	CASSPIGTGHTGELFF
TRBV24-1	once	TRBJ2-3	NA	TGTGCCACCAGCGGGATAAGGACAGCTAGCACAGATACGCAGTATTTT	CATSGIRTASTDTQYF
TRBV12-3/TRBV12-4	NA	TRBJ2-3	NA	TGTGCCAGCAGTTCCACTCATACGCAGTATTTT	CASSSTHTQYF
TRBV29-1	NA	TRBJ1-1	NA	TGCGGCGGTACTACAGGAACATCGAACACTGAAGCTTTCTTT	CGGTTGTSNTEAFF
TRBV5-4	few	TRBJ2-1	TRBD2	TGTGCCAGCAGCTCGGGACTAGCGGGGTACAATGAGCAGTTCTTC	CASSSGLAGYNEQFF
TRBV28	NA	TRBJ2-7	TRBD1	TGTGCCAGCAGCTCCGGGACAGGGGGGGAGCAGTACTTC	CASSSGTGGEQYF
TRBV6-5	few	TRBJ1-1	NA	TGTGCCAGCGCGCGGGACGGCGGGGGGTCGACTGAAGCTTTCTTT	CASARDGGGSTEAFF
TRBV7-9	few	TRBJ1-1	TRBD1	TGTGCCAGCAGCACAACTTACAGGGGGCGGCGAGACACTGAAGCTTTCTTT	CASSTTYRGRRDTEAFF
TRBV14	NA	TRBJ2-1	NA	TGTGCCAGCAGCCAAGTGCGGAGGGATGAGCAGTTCTTC	CASSQVRRDEQFF
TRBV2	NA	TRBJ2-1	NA	TGTGCCAGCAGTGCCGGAAGACTAGACAATGAGCAGTTCTTC	CASSAGRLDNEQFF
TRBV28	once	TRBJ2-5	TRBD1	TGTGCCAGCAGTGCTGGACAGGGGAGGGAGACCCAGTACTTC	CASSAGQGRETQYF
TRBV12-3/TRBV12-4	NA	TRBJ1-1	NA	TGTGCCAGCAGTCTGACAGGTGGGGCTGAAGCTTTCTTT	CASSLTGGAEAFF
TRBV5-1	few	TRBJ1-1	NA	TGCGCCAGCAGCAGCTCCATTTTGGACACTGAAGCTTTCTTT	CASSSSILDTEAFF
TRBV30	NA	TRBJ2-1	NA	TGTGCTAGCCGGAGCGAGATCTACAATGAGCAGTTCTTC	CASRSEIYNEQFF
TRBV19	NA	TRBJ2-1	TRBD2	TGTGCCAGTAGTATAGGGGGGACTAGCGGTTACTACAATGAGCAGTTCTTC	CASSIGGTSGYYNEQFF
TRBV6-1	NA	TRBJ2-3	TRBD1	TGTGCCAGCAGTGAAGAAGTGCGGGACAGGGGAGCGACGCAGTATTTT	CASSEEVRDRGATQYF
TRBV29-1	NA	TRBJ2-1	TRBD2	TGCAGCGTTAGGACTAGTGGCAATGAGCAGTTCTTC	CSVRTSGNEQFF
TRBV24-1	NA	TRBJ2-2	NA	TGTGCCACCAGTGATTCCCGTGGGCGCAGGCCAGCCGGGGAGCTGTTTTTT	CATSDSRGRRPAGELFF
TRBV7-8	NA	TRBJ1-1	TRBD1	TGTGCCAGCAGCTCTACCGGGACAGGGAGTTTCGCTGAAGCTTTCTTT	CASSSTGTGSFAEAFF
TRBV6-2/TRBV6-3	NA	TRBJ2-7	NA	TGTGCCAGCAGTTACTCATCCGGGTTCCCCTACGAGCAGTACTTC	CASSYSSGFPYEQYF
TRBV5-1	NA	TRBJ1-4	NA	TGCGCCAGCAGCTTGGGAGGGGAAAAACTGTTTTTT	CASSLGGEKLFF
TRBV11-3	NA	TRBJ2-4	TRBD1	TGTGCCAGCAGCACGCGAGGACAGGGACTAAACATTCAGTACTTC	CASSTRGQGLNIQYF
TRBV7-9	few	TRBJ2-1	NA	TGTGCCAGCCGGGACACCTCCCATGAGCAGTTCTTC	CASRDTSHEQFF
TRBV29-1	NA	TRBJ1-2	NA	TGCAGCGTTGGGGGTACAGGCTACTATGGCTACACCTTC	CSVGGTGYYGYTF
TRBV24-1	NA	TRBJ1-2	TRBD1	TGTGCCACCAGTGAGGACGACAGGGAAGGTTATGGCTACACCTTC	CATSEDDREGYGYTF
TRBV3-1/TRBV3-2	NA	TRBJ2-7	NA	TGTGCCAGCAGCCAAGCGGTCCACGAGCAGTACTTC	CASSQAVHEQYF
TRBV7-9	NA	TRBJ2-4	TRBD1	TGTGCCAGCAGCTTGACAGGGGGCAAAGACATTCAGTACTTC	CASSLTGGKDIQYF
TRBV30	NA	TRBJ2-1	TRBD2	TGTGCCTGGAGTGTACGGGTTAGCGGGGGGTGGAAACCTCACTATGAGCAGTTCTTC	CAWSVRVSGGWKPHYEQFF
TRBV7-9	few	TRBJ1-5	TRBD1	TGTGCCAGCAGCCCTTGGGACAGGGTTATCCATCAGCCCCAGCATTTT	CASSPWDRVIHQPQHF
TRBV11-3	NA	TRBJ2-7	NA	TGTGCCAGCAGCTTAGAAGACAACAGTACCTACGAGCAGTACTTC	CASSLEDNSTYEQYF
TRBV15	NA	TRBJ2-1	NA	TGTGCCACCAGCAGAGATTCAAGCTTCGAGCAGTTCTTC	CATSRDSSFEQFF
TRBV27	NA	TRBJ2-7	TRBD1	TGTGCCAGTCGCAGGGGGAATAATAGAAACTACGAGCAGTACTTC	CASRRGNNRNYEQYF
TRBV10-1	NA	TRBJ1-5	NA	TGCGCGGGCGATGCAGGGGACGGGAAGCCCCAGCATTTT	CAGDAGDGKPQHF
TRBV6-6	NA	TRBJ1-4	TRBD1	TGTGCCAGCAATTCGGGACAGGGGAATGAAAAACTGTTTTTT	CASNSGQGNEKLFF
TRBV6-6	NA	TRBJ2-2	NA	TGTGCCAGCAGACCCGGCGGGTTGGGCGACACCGGGGAGCTGTTTTTT	CASRPGGLGDTGELFF
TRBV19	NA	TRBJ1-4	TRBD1	TGTGCCAGTAGTCCTCGGACAGGCCGTAATGAAAAACTGTTTTTT	CASSPRTGRNEKLFF
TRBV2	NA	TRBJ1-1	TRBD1	TGTGCCAGCACCCCGACGAGACAGGGGGTGAACACTGAAGCTTTCTTT	CASTPTRQGVNTEAFF
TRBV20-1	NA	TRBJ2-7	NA	TGCAGTGCTAGTGAAACAGGGTTCCGAGTCAACTACGAGCAGTACTTC	CSASETGFRVNYEQYF
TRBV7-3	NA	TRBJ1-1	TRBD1	TGTGCCAGCAGCCGGGACAGGGGGCGTACAGCTTTCTTT	CASSRDRGRTAFF
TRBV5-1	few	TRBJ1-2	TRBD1	TGCGCCAGCAGTTCGACAGGGGGCTATGGCTACACCTTC	CASSSTGGYGYTF
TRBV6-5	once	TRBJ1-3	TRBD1	TGTGCCAGCCATGGACAGGGTGGGGCTGGAAACACCATATATTTT	CASHGQGGAGNTIYF
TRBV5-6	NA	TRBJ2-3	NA	TGTGCCAGCAGCCGTATCGGGGGGCGAACAGATACGCAGTATTTT	CASSRIGGRTDTQYF
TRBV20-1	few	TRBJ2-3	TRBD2	TGCAGTGCTAGTTTCGGGGGGGATGGTACGCAGTATTTT	CSASFGGDGTQYF
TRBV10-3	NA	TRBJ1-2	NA	TGTGCCATCAGTGAAAGGACTTCATATGGCTACACCTTC	CAISERTSYGYTF
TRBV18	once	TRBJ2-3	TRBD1	TGTGCCAGCTCACTCGGCCTGTCCGGGACAGCCGTCGGAGATACGCAGTATTTT	CASSLGLSGTAVGDTQYF
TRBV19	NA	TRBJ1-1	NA	TGTGCCAGTAGTATCACAGTGAACACTGAAGCTTTCTTT	CASSITVNTEAFF
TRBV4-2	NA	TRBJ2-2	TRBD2	TGTGCCAGCAGCCAACCAGGACTAGTCGTCCCCGGGGAGCTGTTTTTT	CASSQPGLVVPGELFF